This T cell receptor (beta chain) was obtained from a study of blood T cell repertoires in COVID-19 (TCRdb year 2020). Study-wide context: The collaborator samples originated in the United States, Italy and Spain and spanned the acute and convalescent phases of COVID-19. The prospective study material was composed of cDNA or gDNA derived from T cells, B-cell-depleted T cells, or PBMCs. Subjects who had been exposed to COVID-19, were actively infected with it, or had recovered from it provided the deeply sampled blood TCRbeta repertoires that made up the dataset. The repertoires were released in a freely available public database intended as a resource for research on the immune response to SARS-CoV-2. The samples were drawn from the first 160 participants of the ongoing ImmuneRACE study and from about 1,200 subjects provided by 6 global collaborators. Sample metadata almost always included a de-identified subject ID, COVID-19 status, age in years and sex. Where available, HLA class I and class II types were obtained from metadata supplied by the sample provider rather than from assay-based typing. What the research found in general, with its limitations: How much clinical and demographic metadata was included differed by source and by participant, and the metadata was provided uncurated.

This clone occurred once. What antigen it recognizes has not been identified. Base qualities are not at hand, and no much larger clone is one base apart. Collaborating institutions collected whole blood in K2EDTA tubes following their own protocols. For TCRbeta analysis, collaborator samples were shipped as frozen whole blood, as isolated PBMCs, or as DNA extracted from either sample type. The cysteine opens and the phenylalanine closes a CDR3 of 14 amino acids. Only the CDR3 DNA is retained, 42 bases long and in frame from the first base. The germline V gene provides CDR1 SGHRS and CDR2 YFSETQ. V loses 5 bases of germline sequence and J loses 4 bases, and the interval between the two ends is 15 bases. TCRbeta CDR3 regions were amplified from genomic DNA using the immunoSEQ Assay, a bias-controlled multiplex PCR. As for the authors' bioinformatics: Nucleated cell counts per sample were estimated from amplification of reference gene primers within the assay. To quantify the absolute abundance of each unique TCRbeta CDR3 rearrangement, sequence reads were collapsed and filtered. For each sample, productive Simpson clonality was calculated as the square root of Simpson's diversity index over productive rearrangements. TCRdb re-hosts the immuneACCESS table, in-frame sequences only. Its copies lack some clones; in the studies checked, an unresolved V gene accounts for under half of them, and the cause for the rest is not known. The D gene and trimming were derived from the DNA, and the V and J assignments and clone size from that table. The sample includes 270,000 or so clones, with about 86% observed a single time. 2.5% to 3% of the sample belongs to the ten largest clones.

Specimen: peripheral blood. This receptor was obtained from a woman in her sixties with active or convalescent COVID-19. This chain joins TRBV5-1 to TRBJ1-1; the D gene is unclear. The nucleotide sequence reads TGCGCCAGCAGGCCTCAGCCGACACTCACTGAAGCTTTCTTT. Translated, this gives CASRPQPTLTEAFF.